These 2 T cell receptor beta chains came from one sample sequenced in a study of monozygotic twins with inflammatory bowel disease. TCRdb re-called the 5' RACE reads and shows each CDR3 protein once, DNA omitted. The ten top clones account for 2% to 3%, within a sample of over 350,000 distinct CDR3 sequences. The source material was blood. The receptor source for this set is a human donor with ulcerative colitis or Crohn's disease, or a healthy co-twin of an affected twin (not recorded which).

This rearrangement joins TRBV18 to TRBJ2-7; lacking DNA, the TRBD1 call made by TCRdb goes unchecked. CDR3 length: 14 residues. From germline, CDR1 is KGHSH and CDR2 LQKENI. CDR3 protein: CASSPRFDSYEQYF.

The CDR3 here is CASSTTGFTEAFF. The chain links TRBV5-6 to TRBJ1-1; TCRdb proposes TRBD1, but this gene call is untestable without DNA. The germline V gene has CDR1 SGHDT and CDR2 YYEEEE. The length of the CDR3 is 13 residues.